The T cell receptor beta chain under discussion was sequenced for a study of beta chain features in type 1 diabetes. This clone was seen only a few times. Expressed TCRB transcripts got sequenced, as all isolated RNA was reverse transcribed. The data were produced by immunoSEQ multiplex PCR, yet TCRdb's version contains in-frame clones alone and is incomplete. The sample lists around 500,000 clones, 10% to 12% occurring once. With 3 bases clipped from V and 1 base from J, the junction kept 4 bases outside the gene matches. The V gene's germline CDR1 is SGHNT and CDR2 YYREEE (reference sequence). CDR3 length: 15 residues.

Sequencing was done on a sample of naive CD4+ T cells from blood. The chain has TRBV5-4 and TRBJ1-1; TRBD1 matches 9 bases. The clonotype comes from a woman aged 18-29 years in good health. The CDR3 region is CASSWPGQGNTEAFF. The DNA of the CDR3 is TGTGCCAGCAGCTGGCCGGGACAGGGGAACACTGAAGCTTTCTTT.